Below are 22 T cell receptor beta chains sequenced from a single sample in a study of OX40 agonist ivuxolimab in advanced cancers. The repertoire was sequenced with immunoSEQ multiplex PCR; TCRdb's copy has only in-frame clones and lacks some. The sample holds some 74,000 clones, about 85% seen once. Here the sequenced sample was CD4+ or CD8+ T cells sorted from blood, taken in a trial of the OX40 agonist ivuxolimab. The source is an adult with an advanced solid tumor such as melanoma, head and neck, liver or kidney cancer.

The chain is built from TRBV15 and TRBJ2-3, with TRBD2 matching 8 bases. The J segment lost 0 bases and the V segment lost 4 bases, leaving 3 bases of the junction unmatched. The germline V gene has CDR1 LNHNV and CDR2 YYDKDF (reference sequence). The CDR3 covers 15 residues. The CDR3 protein is CATSKSGGSTDTQYF. The DNA of the CDR3 is TGTGCCACCAGCAAGAGCGGGGGTAGCACAGATACGCAGTATTTT.

Written as DNA, the CDR3 is TGTGCCAGCAGTGCGGAAGGGATGTGGGGCTACGAGCAGTACTTC. Its translation: CASSAEGMWGYEQYF. The chain employs TRBV25-1 and TRBJ2-7; D gene unclear. Germline V CDR1 and CDR2: MGHDK, SYGVNS. The CDR3 has 15 amino acids. V lost 4 bases and J 3 bases, leaving 16 bases between the germline ends.

The chain uses TRBV6-5 and TRBJ2-5; D not certain. The CDR3 has 15 residues. Trimming took 6 bases from V and 5 from J, leaving 19 bases between them. The V gene's germline CDR1 is MNHEY and CDR2 SVGAGI. The CDR3 DNA sequence: TGTGCCAGCAGCCCCTTAGGTCCTAGTGGGGAGACCCAGTACTTC. It specifies CASSPLGPSGETQYF.

The V and J genes are TRBV27 and TRBJ1-5; D gene ambiguous. V was trimmed by 4 bases and J by 3 bases, leaving 16 bases between them. Germline CDR1 is MNHEY and CDR2 is SMNVEV (reference sequence). The CDR3 has 16 residues. This CDR3 reads CASSSTVGVLNQPQHF. Written as DNA, the CDR3 is TGTGCCAGCAGTTCCACTGTTGGTGTCCTCAATCAGCCCCAGCATTTT.

On this clone: Other DNA sequences in the sample encode the same CDR3. The V and J genes are TRBV7-9 and TRBJ2-7, with D possibly matching TRBD2 (7 bases). The CDR3 sequence is 13 residues long. Trimming removed 9 bases from V and 2 bases from J, with 14 bases in between. The V gene's germline CDR1 is SEHNR and CDR2 FQNEAQ (reference sequence). The CDR3 sequence is CASSTGRAYEQYF. CDR3 coding DNA: TGTGCCAGTTCAACAGGGAGGGCCTACGAGCAGTACTTC.

The chain carries TRBV5-4 and TRBJ1-1; D might be TRBD1 (5 bases). The CDR3 covers 13 residues. CDR1 and CDR2 (germline): SGHNT, YYREEE (reference sequence). Between the trimmed V and J ends, which lost 4 bases and 1 base, there was a span of 8 bases. CDR3 DNA: TGTGCCAGCAGCCCGGGGGGGAACACTGAAGCTTTCTTT. It specifies CASSPGGNTEAFF.

This clone was picked up one time. The chain uses TRBV28 and TRBJ1-2, with unresolved D. This CDR3 contains 14 residues. V shed 7 bases and J shed 4 bases, with 16 bases lying between them. Germline CDR1 and CDR2: MDHEN and SYDVKM. Here the CDR3 DNA reads TGTGCCAGCAATATGTTACAGAGATCCTATGGCTACACCTTC. Encoded protein: CASNMLQRSYGYTF.

V usage is TRBV7-8 and J usage is TRBJ2-7; D is perhaps TRBD1 (5 bases). This CDR3 is built from 14 residues. Trimming took 4 bases from V and 2 from J, leaving 12 bases between them. Germline V gene lookup returns CDR1 SGHVS and CDR2 FQNEAQ. The CDR3 DNA follows: TGTGCCAGCAGCTCAGGGTCGGAGACCTACGAGCAGTACTTC. It is translated as CASSSGSETYEQYF.

V gene TRBV14 combines with J gene TRBJ2-7, with 7 bases that match TRBD1. Germline trimming cut 4 bases from V and 4 bases from J; bases unmatched to any gene: 7. CDR3 size: 14 residues. CDR1 and CDR2 (germline): SGHDN, FVKESK. The CDR3 DNA reads as TGTGCCAGCAGCCTCCGACAGGGCAGTTACGAGCAGTACTTC. This gives the protein CASSLRQGSYEQYF.

The chain joins TRBV19 to TRBJ2-2; D is uncertain. The CDR3 sequence is 16 residues long. V was pared by 0 bases and J by 8 bases, with 16 bases between. Germline loops: CDR1 LNHDA, CDR2 SQIVND (reference sequence). DNA for the CDR3: TGTGCCAGTAGTATAGATCCCCTCTCCGTCAGGGGGGAGCTGTTTTTT. Its protein product is CASSIDPLSVRGELFF. Supplemented by reference TRBV19 and TRBJ2-2, the full variable domain reads DGGITQSPKYLFRKEGQNVTLSCEQNLNHDAMYWYRQDPGQGLRLIYYSQIVNDFQKGDIAEGYSVSREKKESFPLTVTSAQKNPTAFYLCASSIDPLSVRGELFFGEGSRLTVL.

This clone has only a few counts. CDR3 coding DNA: TGTGCCAGCAGCCGACAAGGGGATGAAGCTTTCTTT. It translates to CASSRQGDEAFF. J is TRBJ1-1 and V is TRBV2; possible D gene TRBD1, 5 bases. Looked up from germline, CDR1 is SNHLY and CDR2 is FYNNEI. V lost 6 bases and J lost 7, with 12 bases in between. The CDR3 is 12 amino acids.

This clone has only a few counts. The chain has TRBV15 and TRBJ1-1; possibly TRBD1 for D (6 bases). This CDR3 comprises 14 residues. Trimming removed 8 bases from V and 3 bases from J, with 16 bases in between. Looked up from germline, CDR1 is LNHNV and CDR2 is YYDKDF (reference sequence). CDR3 protein: CATSWGGRDTEAFF. CDR3 bases: TGTGCCACCTCCTGGGGGGGCCGGGACACTGAAGCTTTCTTT.

This chain links TRBV5-1 with TRBJ2-5; D is ambiguous. The J call may not be correct, given that the DNA end is closer to TRBJ2-7. Germline V lookup: CDR1 SGHRS, CDR2 YFSETQ. This CDR3 has 12 amino acids. The CDR3 region is CASRVHPYEQYF. The CDR3, as DNA: TGCGCCAGCAGGGTCCACCCCTACGAGCAGTACTTC.

The chain joins TRBV19 to TRBJ2-3; TRBD2 aligns across 14 bases. Per germline, CDR1 LNHDA and CDR2 SQIVND (reference sequence). The CDR3 runs to 18 residues. The V segment lost 4 bases and the J segment 4 bases; nucleotides outside the gene matches: 10. The CDR3 region is CASSTYRLAGGPSDTQYF. DNA for the CDR3: TGTGCCAGTAGTACCTATAGACTAGCGGGAGGGCCTTCAGATACGCAGTATTTT.

The chain combines TRBV6-1 with TRBJ2-5; 10 bases line up with TRBD1. Germline V CDR1 and CDR2: MNHNS, SASEGT. This CDR3 is 14 amino acids long. V lost 11 bases, J lost 5 bases, and 11 bases stayed unmatched. The chain's CDR3 is CAHSGTGDLETQYF. For the CDR3, the DNA is TGTGCCCATTCCGGGACAGGGGATTTGGAGACCCAGTACTTC.

This rearrangement joins TRBV7-9 to TRBJ1-1; D might be TRBD1 (5 bases). From germline, CDR1 is SEHNR and CDR2 FQNEAQ (reference sequence). V lost 3 bases and J 3 bases, leaving 17 bases between the germline ends. CDR3 size: 16 residues. The CDR3 region has the DNA TGTGCCAGCAGCTTTTGGGGGATGGGCACCGACACTGAAGCTTTCTTT. Translated, it gives CASSFWGMGTDTEAFF. The complete variable domain, with remaining parts taken from reference TRBV7-9 and TRBJ1-1, reads DTGVSQNPRHKITKRGQNVTFRCDPISEHNRLYWYRQTLGQGPEFLTYFQNEAQLEKSRLLSDRFSAERPKGSFSTLEIQRTEQGDSAMYLCASSFWGMGTDTEAFFGQGTRLTVV.

This chain connects TRBV9 to TRBJ2-1; the D gene is possibly TRBD2 (6 bases). CDR1 SGDLS and CDR2 YYNGEE come from the germline V gene. With 0 bases removed from V and 1 base from J, the gap between germline ends came to 8 bases. The CDR3 totals 15 residues. The CDR3 sequence: CASSVAGVSYNEQFF. The DNA for the CDR3 is TGTGCCAGCAGCGTAGCGGGAGTTTCCTACAATGAGCAGTTCTTC.

V is TRBV6-6 and J is TRBJ1-5; perhaps TRBD1 as D (6 bases). The CDR3 covers 15 residues. Per germline, CDR1 MNHNY and CDR2 SVGAGI (reference sequence). Trimming shortened V by 0 bases and J by 0 bases, and 6 bases separated the two germline ends. The CDR3 DNA sequence: TGTGCCAGCAGTTACTCGGGGGCTAGCAATCAGCCCCAGCATTTT. As protein: CASSYSGASNQPQHF.

The chain carries TRBV5-4 and TRBJ2-1, with TRBD2 matching 9 bases. CDR3 size: 15 residues. Germline CDR1 is SGHNT and CDR2 is YYREEE (reference sequence). V trimming: 4 bases; J trimming: 4 bases; junction bases outside the gene matches: 6. The chain's CDR3 is CASSLMTSGYNEQFF. As DNA, the CDR3 is TGTGCCAGCAGCCTGATGACTAGCGGATACAATGAGCAGTTCTTC.

The rearrangement links TRBV7-9 to TRBJ2-7; D ambiguous. V lost 4 bases and J 1 base, leaving 8 bases between the germline ends. The CDR3 sequence is 13 residues long. The germline CDR1 and CDR2 sequences are SEHNR and FQNEAQ (reference sequence). CDR3 sequence reads: CASSSSASYEQYF. For the CDR3, the DNA is TGTGCCAGCAGCTCCTCTGCGTCCTACGAGCAGTACTTC.

This clone has just one count. The chain has TRBV7-2 and TRBJ1-1; D ambiguous. This CDR3 is built from 14 residues. The V end lost 2 bases, the J end lost 5 bases, and 12 bases lay between the germline ends. Germline values: CDR1 SGHTA, CDR2 FQGNSA. CDR3 in DNA: TGTGCCAGCAGCTTACCGGGGTCGGAGACTGAAGCTTTCTTT. It yields the protein CASSLPGSETEAFF.

The gene calls are TRBV5-1 and TRBJ2-7, with D unclear. Germline CDR1 is SGHRS and CDR2 is YFSETQ. Trimming pared 4 bases from V and 2 bases from J, leaving 13 bases between. CDR3 length equals 14 residues. The CDR3 reads CASSPIPGTYEQYF. For the CDR3, the DNA is TGCGCCAGCAGCCCAATACCCGGAACCTACGAGCAGTACTTC.